These 15 T cell receptor beta chains share one sample of origin, sequenced in a study of response to subunit inactivated influenza vaccine. TCRdb redid the calling of the RT-PCR reads with MiXCR, one entry per CDR3 protein. The sample has roughly 790,000 distinct CDR3 sequences; less than 25% are singletons. Sequenced here: PBMCs from blood, sampled 5 to 6 days after vaccination. The receptor source for this set is a man in his fifties or sixties who received an inactivated influenza vaccine.

This clonotype was picked up a small number of times. This chain connects TRBV29-1 to TRBJ2-5; TRBD2 agrees at 15 bases. With V trimmed by 4 bases and J by 4 bases, 4 bases remained unmatched. The CDR3 totals 15 residues. The germline V gene has CDR1 SQVTM and CDR2 ANQGSEA. CDR3 nucleotides: TGCAGCGTTGGAAAGGGACTAGCGGGAGGAGAGACCCAGTACTTC. Its protein is CSVGKGLAGGETQYF.

This rearrangement joins TRBV20-1 to TRBJ2-3; 11 bases are a match to TRBD2. The trim removed 0 bases at V and 2 bases at J, leaving 4 bases unmatched. Germline CDR1 and CDR2: DFQATT and SNEGSKA (reference sequence). The CDR3 totals 16 residues. The CDR3 nucleotides read TGCAGTGCTAGAGACCCTAGCGGGGGGCACACAGATACGCAGTATTTT. Encoded protein: CSARDPSGGHTDTQYF.

Only a few counts were recorded for this clonotype. The V call is TRBV29-1, the J call TRBJ2-7; no reliable D call. There are 9 residues in the CDR3. Germline CDR1 reads SQVTM; CDR2 reads ANQGSEA. V lost 2 bases, J lost 9 bases, and 5 bases lay in between. CDR3 DNA: TGCAGCGTTGAACCGGCGCAGTACTTC. This gives the protein CSVEPAQYF.

This rearrangement joins TRBV20-1 to TRBJ1-4, with D hard to call. Per the germline V gene, CDR1 is DFQATT and CDR2 is SNEGSKA (reference sequence). The CDR3 consists of 15 residues. Trimming shortened V by 0 bases and J by 8 bases, and 16 bases separated the two germline ends. The CDR3 protein is CSARDFTSAGEKLFF. The DNA of the CDR3 is TGCAGTGCTAGAGATTTCACCTCCGCGGGCGAAAAACTGTTTTTT.

This chain joins TRBV10-3 and TRBJ2-7, with TRBD1 as a possible D gene (6 bases). The CDR3 covers 14 residues. V was trimmed by 3 bases and J by 2 bases, leaving 11 bases between them. The germline V gene encodes CDR1 ENHRY and CDR2 SYGVKD. This CDR3 reads CAISEGPGAYEQYF. The CDR3 coding sequence is TGTGCCATCAGTGAAGGGCCAGGGGCCTACGAGCAGTACTTC.

The sample holds many counts of this clonotype. The chain joins TRBV29-1 to TRBJ2-5; tentatively, D is TRBD1 (5 bases). Germline CDR1 and CDR2: SQVTM and ANQGSEA. V was shortened by 3 bases and J by 7 bases, with 15 bases between the two germline ends. The CDR3 sequence is 13 residues long. In DNA, the CDR3 is TGCAGCGTTGATCAGGGCAGTTCAGGGACCCAGTACTTC. Amino acids: CSVDQGSSGTQYF.

V is TRBV20-1 and J is TRBJ2-7, with 11 bases fitting TRBD1. Per germline, CDR1 DFQATT and CDR2 SNEGSKA (reference sequence). The CDR3 length is 16 residues. V lost 1 base and J lost 3; bases outside the gene matches: 8. The CDR3: CSARGETGTGGYEQYF. CDR3 sequence (DNA): TGCAGTGCTAGAGGAGAAACCGGGACAGGGGGCTACGAGCAGTACTTC.

The chain employs TRBV20-1 and TRBJ1-2; D unclear. The germline V and J ends were trimmed by 6 bases and 5 bases, with 31 bases remaining between them. The CDR3 has 18 residues. Germline CDR1 DFQATT, CDR2 SNEGSKA (reference sequence). The CDR3 DNA reads TGCAGTGCACCACGAGGAGACGGATGGATCCCGTGGTCGTATGGCTACACCTTC. This translates into CSAPRGDGWIPWSYGYTF.

This clonotype appeared many times. CDR3 coding DNA: TGTGCCAGCAGGCCCACTAGCACAGATACGCAGTATTTT. The encoded protein is CASRPTSTDTQYF. The chain links TRBV12-3 or TRBV12-4 to TRBJ2-3, with D uncertain. CDR3 length: 13 residues. The germline V and J ends were trimmed by 6 bases and 0 bases, with 7 bases remaining between them.

This clonotype showed up just a few times. The rearrangement uses TRBV2 and TRBJ2-4; D possibly corresponds to TRBD2 (6 bases). CDR1 is SNHLY and CDR2 is FYNNEI in the germline V gene. The CDR3 is 13 residues long. The V end was cut by 6 bases, the J end by 8 bases, with 14 bases between. CDR3 nucleotides: TGTGCCAGCAGCCCCTCCGGGGGTTACATTCAGTACTTC. Translation: CASSPSGGYIQYF. The full variable domain, completed using reference TRBV2 and TRBJ2-4, is EPEVTQTPSHQVTQMGQEVILRCVPISNHLYFYWYRQILGQKVEFLVSFYNNEISEKSEIFDDQFSVERPDGSNFTLKIRSTKLEDSAMYFCASSPSGGYIQYFGAGTRLSVL.

A word on this clonotype: The junction departs from the called germline gene at one end, perhaps through a read error. The chain couples TRBV5-1 to TRBJ2-2, with a possible D match to TRBD1 (6 bases). The CDR3 runs to 15 residues. Germline CDR1 SGHRS, CDR2 YFSETQ. The CDR3 DNA is TGCGCCAGCAGCCCCTACAGGGTTAACACCGGGGAGCTGGTTTTT. It specifies CASSPYRVNTGELVF.

V gene TRBV12-3 or TRBV12-4 combines with J gene TRBJ2-7; a weak D match, TRBD2 (5 bases). This CDR3 has 14 amino acids. The ends were cut back, 3 bases at V and 6 bases at J, with 15 bases in the middle. The CDR3 loop is CASSLDWSSAEQYF. In DNA, the CDR3 is TGTGCCAGCAGTTTGGACTGGAGTAGTGCCGAGCAGTACTTC.

In its sample, this clonotype was seen a few times. This chain uses TRBV3-1 with TRBJ2-2; unclear D gene. With 4 bases removed from V and 7 bases from J, the gap between germline ends came to 16 bases. This CDR3 contains 15 residues. Germline V gene data show CDR1 as LGHDT and CDR2 as YNNKEL (reference sequence). The CDR3 is CASSRMVAVGGELFF. The DNA of the CDR3 is TGTGCCAGCAGCCGCATGGTAGCTGTGGGCGGGGAGCTGTTTTTT.

This rearrangement joins TRBV5-1 to TRBJ2-1, with a tentative D call TRBD1 (6 bases). Germline-derived CDR1 and CDR2 are SGHRS and YFSETQ. The CDR3 sequence is 14 residues long. The V end lost 5 bases, the J end lost 10 bases, and 19 bases lay between the germline ends. The CDR3 protein is CASRPGQPLTEQFF. CDR3 coding DNA: TGCGCCAGCAGGCCAGGACAGCCCCTAACGGAGCAGTTCTTC.

V usage is TRBV11-2 and J usage is TRBJ2-6; tentatively, D is TRBD2 (7 bases). Germline V lookup: CDR1 SGHAT, CDR2 FQNNGV. V was cut by 5 bases and J by 4 bases, with 21 bases left in between. The CDR3 covers 18 residues. DNA of the CDR3: TGTGCCAGCAGCCGATTAGGGGGGGTCTTGGTCGGGGCCAACGTCCTGACTTTC. Amino acids: CASSRLGGVLVGANVLTF.